This is a list of T cell receptor beta chains from one sample in a study of shared clonotypes between healthy human individuals. Measured with immunoSEQ multiplex PCR; TCRdb has only the in-frame clones, and not every one. Here the sample spans around 1.9 million clones, 85% to 95% being singletons. Sequenced input: naive CD8+ T cells from PBMCs. The receptors come from a young man in good health. Some clones in this sample may be carry-over from other donors' samples. CDR3s include the opening cysteine and the closing phenylalanine or tryptophan. Fields, in order: CDR3 length, D gene, V gene, clone size, J gene, CDR3 protein, CDR3 DNA. A D gene is named only where the DNA matches it firmly. The listing skips clone size in some rows; elsewhere it reads once, few, many or a size class.

13	TRBD2	TRBV29-1	-	TRBJ2-7	CSVTSGDSYEQYF	TGCAGCGTTACTAGCGGCGACTCCTACGAGCAGTACTTC
14	-	TRBV28	-	TRBJ1-2	CASSFGGIDYGYTF	TGTGCCAGCAGTTTCGGTGGGATCGACTATGGCTACACCTTC
17	-	TRBV13	-	TRBJ2-7	CASSSGTPTQGTYEQYF	TGTGCCAGCAGCTCTGGGACCCCCACGCAGGGAACCTACGAGCAGTACTTC
13	TRBD2	TRBV27	once	TRBJ2-5	CATSGLVEETQYF	TGTGCCACCTCCGGACTAGTTGAGGAGACCCAGTACTTC
19	-	TRBV15	-	TRBJ2-1	CATSREGVEGYTPRNEQFF	TGTGCCACCAGCAGAGAAGGAGTAGAGGGGTACACCCCACGCAATGAGCAGTTCTTC
20	TRBD2	TRBV7-6	-	TRBJ2-7	CASSELTLAERHISSYEQYF	TGTGCCAGCAGCGAACTGACCCTAGCGGAACGTCACATAAGCTCCTACGAGCAGTACTTC
17	TRBD1	TRBV7-6	-	TRBJ2-3	CASSLYRDRGSPDTQYF	TGTGCCAGCAGCTTATACCGGGACAGGGGTTCGCCAGATACGCAGTATTTT
14	TRBD2	TRBV28	-	TRBJ2-7	CASSRRLAPYEQYF	TGTGCCAGCAGTCGAAGACTAGCGCCCTACGAGCAGTACTTC
14	-	TRBV14	-	TRBJ2-7	CASSRSPFEYEQYF	TGTGCCAGCAGCCGTTCACCTTTTGAGTACGAGCAGTACTTC
12	-	TRBV30	-	TRBJ2-7	CAWSVWGREQYF	TGTGCCTGGAGTGTATGGGGGAGGGAGCAGTACTTC
15	-	TRBV14	once	TRBJ2-6	CASSQTEFRANVLTF	TGTGCCAGCAGCCAAACGGAGTTTAGGGCCAACGTCCTGACTTTC
13	-	TRBV27	-	TRBJ2-1	CASRAGNYNEQFF	TGTGCCAGCAGGGCAGGTAACTACAATGAGCAGTTCTTC
14	-	TRBV28	-	TRBJ2-7	CATRPLRGGYEQYF	TGTGCCACCCGCCCGTTGCGAGGGGGCTACGAGCAGTACTTC
10	-	TRBV11-2	few	TRBJ2-7	CASSLHEQYF	TGTGCCAGCAGCTTACACGAGCAGTACTTC
15	-	TRBV21-1	-	TRBJ1-2	CASTHRGQGNYGYTF	TGTGCCAGCACCCACAGGGGGCAGGGGAACTATGGCTACACCTTC
14	-	TRBV14	-	TRBJ2-7	CASSQDLGSYEQYF	TGTGCCAGCAGCCAAGATTTGGGTTCCTACGAGCAGTACTTC
15	TRBD2	TRBV28	-	TRBJ2-1	CASSLSGNPYNEQFF	TGTGCCAGCAGTTTAAGCGGGAATCCCTACAATGAGCAGTTCTTC
14	-	TRBV27	once	TRBJ1-5	CASRAPGAGQPQHF	TGTGCCAGCAGAGCTCCGGGGGCAGGTCAGCCCCAGCATTTT
15	-	TRBV5-5	-	TRBJ2-7	CASSLSRATLDEQYF	TGTGCCAGCAGCCTTAGCCGGGCAACACTAGACGAGCAGTACTTC
14	-	TRBV27	-	TRBJ2-1	CASSLVRGVNEQFF	TGTGCCAGCAGTTTGGTCCGGGGAGTCAATGAGCAGTTCTTC
14	-	TRBV9	-	TRBJ2-7	CASSSTGLSYEQYF	TGTGCCAGCAGCTCCACAGGGCTCTCCTACGAGCAGTACTTC
15	-	TRBV5-6	-	TRBJ2-7	CASSLTAGLNYEQYF	TGTGCCAGCAGCTTGACCGCGGGGTTAAACTACGAGCAGTACTTC
14	-	TRBV18	-	TRBJ2-6	CASIQSSGANVLTF	TGTGCCAGCATACAGAGCTCTGGGGCCAACGTCCTGACTTTC
14	-	TRBV9	-	TRBJ2-2	CASAWAASTGELFF	TGTGCCAGCGCTTGGGCGGCGAGCACCGGGGAGCTGTTTTTT
13	TRBD2	TRBV4-1	-	TRBJ2-7	CASSSRTSGVEYF	TGCGCCAGCAGCTCACGGACTAGCGGGGTTGAGTACTTC
15	TRBD1	TRBV4-1	-	TRBJ1-2	CASSQGQGAVYGYTF	TGCGCCAGCAGCCAAGGACAGGGGGCTGTCTATGGCTACACCTTC
13	-	TRBV25-1	-	TRBJ1-5	CASSPPGNQPQHF	TGTGCCAGCAGCCCCCCAGGGAATCAGCCCCAGCATTTT
14	-	TRBV7-2	-	TRBJ2-7	CASRHDVGNYEQYF	TGTGCCAGCAGGCACGACGTTGGGAACTACGAGCAGTACTTC
15	-	TRBV11-2	-	TRBJ2-1	CASSTTRGVYNEQFF	TGTGCCAGCAGCACCACTAGGGGGGTGTACAATGAGCAGTTCTTC
17	-	TRBV9	-	TRBJ1-1	CASSLIKGPGWLGEAFF	TGTGCCAGCAGCTTGATAAAAGGGCCCGGGTGGCTAGGTGAAGCTTTCTTT
14	-	TRBV7-9	-	TRBJ2-1	CASSLKGNTNEQFF	TGTGCCAGCAGCTTGAAGGGGAATACCAATGAGCAGTTCTTC
15	-	TRBV2	-	TRBJ2-3	CASSHRVPAADTQYF	TGTGCCAGCAGTCACCGGGTTCCGGCGGCGGATACGCAGTATTTT
19	-	TRBV30	-	TRBJ2-1	CAWSGGGRMSNRAYNEQFF	TGTGCCTGGAGTGGTGGGGGCAGGATGTCAAACCGGGCCTACAATGAGCAGTTCTTC
14	TRBD2	TRBV29-1	-	TRBJ2-5	CSVGLAGVRETQYF	TGCAGCGTTGGACTAGCGGGAGTACGGGAGACCCAGTACTTC
12	-	TRBV6-5	-	TRBJ2-3	CASSWGTDTQYF	TGTGCCAGCAGTTGGGGCACAGATACGCAGTATTTT
18	-	TRBV19	-	TRBJ1-5	CASGLPVGWGARNQPQHF	TGTGCCAGTGGACTTCCCGTGGGATGGGGGGCGCGGAATCAGCCCCAGCATTTT
13	-	TRBV5-6	-	TRBJ2-7	CASSLDRPGEQYF	TGTGCCAGCAGCTTGGATCGACCGGGCGAGCAGTACTTC
17	-	TRBV2	-	TRBJ2-7	CASSSPGSTESSYEQYF	TGTGCCAGCAGTAGCCCGGGGTCCACCGAGAGCTCCTACGAGCAGTACTTC
14	-	TRBV28	-	TRBJ2-7	CASSPGLTTYEQYF	TGTGCCAGCAGCCCGGGACTGACGACTTACGAGCAGTACTTC
16	TRBD2	TRBV9	-	TRBJ2-1	CASSLSLAGGYNEQFF	TGTGCCAGCAGCCTCTCTCTAGCGGGAGGGTACAATGAGCAGTTCTTC
15	-	TRBV9	-	TRBJ2-2	CASSVDLNPYGELFF	TGTGCCAGCAGCGTAGACCTCAATCCTTACGGGGAGCTGTTTTTT
16	TRBD2	TRBV27	-	TRBJ2-3	CASSFQGTSGSDTQYF	TGTGCCAGCAGTTTCCAAGGGACTAGCGGTTCAGATACGCAGTATTTT
12	-	TRBV9	-	TRBJ2-1	CASSVVWNEQFF	TGTGCCAGCAGCGTAGTTTGGAATGAGCAGTTCTTC
15	TRBD1	TRBV28	-	TRBJ1-1	CASTDRGGPNTEAFF	TGTGCCAGCACCGACAGGGGGGGACCGAACACTGAAGCTTTCTTT
15	-	TRBV11-2	-	TRBJ2-7	CASSLLAGSSYEQYF	TGTGCCAGCAGCTTACTGGCGGGGAGCTCCTACGAGCAGTACTTC
13	-	TRBV7-3	-	TRBJ1-2	CASSPRANYGYTF	TGTGCCAGCAGCCCAAGAGCTAACTATGGCTACACCTTC
14	-	TRBV7-8	-	TRBJ2-7	CASSSPRQRYEQYF	TGTGCCAGCAGCTCACCTCGACAACGCTACGAGCAGTACTTC
12	-	TRBV30	-	TRBJ1-1	CAWSRRGTEAFF	TGTGCCTGGAGTCGGAGGGGCACTGAAGCTTTCTTT
15	TRBD2	TRBV4-3	-	TRBJ2-1	CASSPGTSGMAEQFF	TGCGCCAGCAGCCCCGGGACTAGCGGGATGGCTGAGCAGTTCTTC
14	-	TRBV27	-	TRBJ2-7	CASRAGRVSYEQYF	TGTGCCAGCAGGGCGGGACGGGTCTCCTACGAGCAGTACTTC
12	-	TRBV19	-	TRBJ1-1	CASTPGGTEAFF	TGTGCCAGTACCCCTGGGGGGACTGAAGCTTTCTTT
14	-	TRBV27	-	TRBJ2-1	CASRPRDGYNEQFF	TGTGCCAGCCGCCCCCGGGACGGATACAATGAGCAGTTCTTC
15	TRBD1	TRBV30	once	TRBJ1-5	CAWRDRGYSNQPQHF	TGTGCCTGGCGGGACAGGGGATATAGCAATCAGCCCCAGCATTTT
16	TRBD1	TRBV4-1	-	TRBJ1-2	CASSLGQGEIGYGYTF	TGCGCCAGCAGCCTAGGACAGGGGGAGATTGGCTATGGCTACACCTTC
13	-	TRBV9	-	TRBJ1-1	CASSPPRPGEAFF	TGTGCCAGCAGCCCCCCTCGGCCGGGTGAAGCTTTCTTT
15	TRBD1	TRBV7-9	-	TRBJ1-1	CASTGGDRGNTEAFF	TGTGCCAGCACCGGAGGAGACAGGGGCAACACTGAAGCTTTCTTT
10	-	TRBV28	once	TRBJ2-7	CASRIFEQYF	TGTGCCAGCAGAATATTTGAGCAGTACTTC
16	-	TRBV9	once	TRBJ1-3	CASSVAREGSGNTIYF	TGTGCCAGCAGCGTAGCGAGAGAGGGCTCTGGAAACACCATATATTTT